A single sample gave rise to the 32 T cell receptor beta chains below, sequenced in a study of neoadjuvant nivolumab and ipilimumab in lung cancer. TCRdb's table, derived via immunoSEQ multiplex PCR, lists solely in-frame clones and lacks some. The sample has 30,000 or so clones, 90% seen once. The specimen was peripheral blood, collected after neoadjuvant nivolumab, alone or with ipilimumab, at or shortly before surgery. These receptors all stem from an adult with non-small cell lung cancer.

The genes are TRBV5-1 and TRBJ1-4; D unclear. Germline CDR1 SGHRS, CDR2 YFSETQ. The CDR3 covers 17 residues. V was cut by 1 base and J by 7 bases, with 20 bases left in between. In DNA, the CDR3 is TGCGCCAGCAGCTTGTCCCGAAGTTACCGTCCCCCTGAAAAACTGTTTTTT. Its protein product is CASSLSRSYRPPEKLFF.

A few counts support this clone. The chain has TRBV5-6 and TRBJ2-5; D ambiguous. In germline, CDR1 is SGHDT, CDR2 YYEEEE. Between the trimmed V and J ends, which lost 4 bases and 1 base, there was a span of 11 bases. The CDR3 has 14 amino acids. Here the CDR3 reads CASSPPGSQETQYF. The DNA of the CDR3 is TGTGCCAGCAGCCCGCCCGGCAGCCAAGAGACCCAGTACTTC.

In its sample, this clone was seen once. The V gene is TRBV11-2, the J gene TRBJ2-2; no clear D gene. The CDR3 spans 15 residues. The germline V gene encodes CDR1 SGHAT and CDR2 FQNNGV. With 5 bases removed from V and 4 bases from J, the gap between germline ends came to 14 bases. The CDR3 protein is CASSLGNRITGELFF. For the CDR3, the DNA is TGTGCCAGCAGCCTGGGAAACCGGATCACCGGGGAGCTGTTTTTT.

This chain connects TRBV5-1 to TRBJ2-7; TRBD1 or TRBD2 may be the D gene (5 bases each). The CDR3 consists of 14 residues. Germline CDR1 reads SGHRS; CDR2 reads YFSETQ. Trimming pared 5 bases from V and 5 bases from J, leaving 17 bases between. The CDR3 nucleotides read TGCGCCAGCAGACCCGGGGCGTCTAGCCACGAGCAGTACTTC. This codes for CASRPGASSHEQYF.

The chain combines TRBV7-9 with TRBJ1-6; maybe TRBD1 (5 bases). Germline CDR1 reads SEHNR; CDR2 reads FQNEAQ (reference sequence). Deletions cut 3 bases from V and 7 bases from J, with 10 bases between. The CDR3 extends over 14 amino acids. CDR3 DNA: TGTGCCAGCAGCTTGGGCAGGGAAAATTCACCCCTCCACTTT. It yields the protein CASSLGRENSPLHF.

The chain is built from TRBV2 and TRBJ2-3; a weak D match, TRBD1 (5 bases). Germline V lookup: CDR1 SNHLY, CDR2 FYNNEI. CDR3 size: 14 residues. V dropped 3 bases and J dropped 5 bases, with 12 bases sitting between them. The CDR3 DNA is TGTGCCAGCAGTGACCAGGGTTATGGAGATACGCAGTATTTT. This gives the protein CASSDQGYGDTQYF.

The chain has TRBV18 and TRBJ2-7; 7 bases are a match to TRBD1. This CDR3 comprises 12 residues. Germline V gene data show CDR1 as KGHSH and CDR2 as LQKENI. Trimming at V came to 2 bases and at J to 9 bases, leaving 4 bases not matched to a gene. The CDR3 protein is CASSPGTAGQYF. The CDR3 DNA follows: TGTGCCAGCTCACCAGGGACAGCTGGGCAGTACTTC.

This clone was seen a single time. The V and J genes are TRBV14 and TRBJ2-3; the D gene is possibly TRBD2 (6 bases). Looked up from germline, CDR1 is SGHDN and CDR2 is FVKESK. Deletions cut 1 base from V and 1 base from J, with 9 bases between. CDR3 size: 15 residues. The CDR3 DNA sequence: TGTGCCAGCAGCCAAGGGGGACTGCGCACAGATACGCAGTATTTT. It translates to CASSQGGLRTDTQYF.

This sequence joins TRBV18 and TRBJ2-1; D possibly corresponds to TRBD2 (6 bases). The V and J ends lost 3 bases and 3 bases respectively, with 15 bases between them. Per the germline V gene, CDR1 is KGHSH and CDR2 is LQKENI. The CDR3 is made up of 16 amino acids. CDR3 bases: TGTGCCAGCTCACCTTCCGGGGGTCCCTTCTACAATGAGCAGTTCTTC. It specifies CASSPSGGPFYNEQFF.

This chain connects TRBV29-1 to TRBJ2-5; TRBD1 agrees at 10 bases. Trimming cost V 6 bases and J 5 bases; bases outside gene matches: 6. CDR1 and CDR2 (germline): SQVTM, ANQGSEA. This CDR3 has 13 residues. CDR3 sequence reads: CSVMTGGEETQYF. CDR3 DNA sequence: TGCAGCGTGATGACAGGGGGCGAGGAGACCCAGTACTTC.

V and J are TRBV4-3 and TRBJ2-7, with TRBD1 matching 7 bases. The CDR3 extends over 16 amino acids. Trimming took 5 bases from V and 6 from J; bases not matched to a gene: 16. Germline V gene data show CDR1 as LGHNA and CDR2 as YSLEER. The CDR3 sequence is CASSAGTDSRLREQYF. Here the CDR3 DNA reads TGCGCCAGCAGCGCTGGGACAGACTCTAGACTTCGCGAGCAGTACTTC.

This chain links TRBV10-1 with TRBJ2-4, with 12 positions matching TRBD1. Germline V CDR1 and CDR2: WNHNN, SYGVQD (reference sequence). The junction had 5 bases not matched to a gene; V was cut back by 3 bases and J by 8 bases. The CDR3 is made up of 15 amino acids. CDR3 sequence (DNA): TGCGCCAGCAGTGAAGGGACAGGGGGCAGGGACATTCAGTACTTC. As protein: CASSEGTGGRDIQYF.

The chain couples TRBV7-3 to TRBJ2-2; TRBD2 agrees at 8 bases. The CDR3 is made up of 16 amino acids. V trimming: 5 bases; J trimming: 4 bases; junction bases outside the gene matches: 9. Germline CDR1 SGHTA, CDR2 FQGTGA. The DNA of the CDR3 is TGTGCCAGCAGCCCACGGGGGGGACCCTTCACCGGGGAGCTGTTTTTT. It translates to CASSPRGGPFTGELFF.

J is TRBJ1-5 and V is TRBV25-1, with 8 bases aligning to TRBD1. CDR3 size: 15 residues. V was pared by 4 bases and J by 5 bases, with 7 bases of the junction left unmatched. Germline loops: CDR1 MGHDK, CDR2 SYGVNS. CDR3 in amino acids: CASSVSGQGDQPQHF. The CDR3 coding sequence is TGTGCCAGCAGTGTTTCTGGACAGGGAGATCAGCCCCAGCATTTT. Filled out from reference TRBV25-1 and TRBJ1-5, the complete variable domain reads EADIYQTPRYLVIGTGKKITLECSQTMGHDKMYWYQQDPGMELHLIHYSYGVNSTEKGDLSSESTVSRIRTEHFPLTLESARPSHTSQYLCASSVSGQGDQPQHFGDGTRLSIL.

The gene calls are TRBV29-1 and TRBJ2-5; D not certain. Trimming left V 6 bases short and J 5 bases short, with 19 bases between. The CDR3 contains 14 residues. Germline CDR1 and CDR2: SQVTM and ANQGSEA. The CDR3, as DNA: TGCAGCGTCGCCCCCCTCGGTTCCCGGGAGACCCAGTACTTC. Its translation: CSVAPLGSRETQYF. Using reference TRBV29-1 and TRBJ2-5 for the parts outside the CDR3, the full variable domain is SAVISQKPSRDICQRGTSLTIQCQVDSQVTMMFWYRQQPGQSLTLIATANQGSEATYESGFVIDKFPISRPNLTFSTLTVSNMSPEDSSIYLCSVAPLGSRETQYFGPGTRLLVL.

This clone was seen a single time. The rearrangement joins TRBV7-8 to TRBJ2-1; 8 bases agree with TRBD1. The CDR3 has 14 residues. V trimming: 1 base; J trimming: 9 bases; junction bases outside the gene matches: 5. Germline lookup yields CDR1 SGHVS and CDR2 FQNEAQ. The CDR3 spells CASSLGAGGGEQFF. The CDR3 DNA reads TGTGCCAGCAGCTTAGGGGCAGGGGGCGGTGAGCAGTTCTTC.

This chain connects TRBV29-1 to TRBJ1-1; D is undetermined. V was cut by 6 bases and J by 6 bases, with 8 bases left in between. Germline V CDR1 and CDR2: SQVTM, ANQGSEA. The CDR3 is 10 amino acids. This CDR3 reads CSVRTPEAFF. In DNA form, the CDR3 reads TGCAGCGTCCGAACTCCTGAAGCTTTCTTT. The complete variable domain, with remaining parts taken from reference TRBV29-1 and TRBJ1-1, reads SAVISQKPSRDICQRGTSLTIQCQVDSQVTMMFWYRQQPGQSLTLIATANQGSEATYESGFVIDKFPISRPNLTFSTLTVSNMSPEDSSIYLCSVRTPEAFFGQGTRLTVV.

This chain joins TRBV6-6 and TRBJ1-1; unclear D gene. CDR1 and CDR2 (germline): MNHNY, SVGAGI (reference sequence). CDR3 length: 15 residues. V was pared by 0 bases and J by 3 bases, with 11 bases between. The CDR3 region has the DNA TGTGCCAGCAGTTACTCGATGGATAGATACACTGAAGCTTTCTTT. Translating gives CASSYSMDRYTEAFF.

J is TRBJ1-4 and V is TRBV7-9, with 9 bases lining up with TRBD1. The germline V gene encodes CDR1 SEHNR and CDR2 FQNEAQ (reference sequence). This CDR3 spans 16 amino acids. The junction had 10 bases not matched to a gene; V was cut back by 4 bases and J by 7 bases. For the CDR3, the DNA is TGTGCCAGCAGCTCCGCGGACAGGGGAATGGGTGAAAAACTGTTTTTT. Residues: CASSSADRGMGEKLFF.

The chain carries TRBV2 and TRBJ2-3; D not certain. There are 14 residues in the CDR3. Germline V gives CDR1 SNHLY, CDR2 FYNNEI. With 3 bases removed from V and 6 bases from J, the gap between germline ends came to 13 bases. The CDR3 is CASSDPPGADTQYF. In DNA, the CDR3 is TGTGCCAGCAGTGACCCCCCAGGTGCGGATACGCAGTATTTT.

The chain is built from TRBV4-2 and TRBJ2-3; D may correspond to TRBD1 or TRBD2 (5 bases each). V was trimmed by 5 bases and J by 6 bases, leaving 21 bases between them. The CDR3 runs to 16 residues. Germline CDR1 reads LGHNA; CDR2 reads YNFKEQ. DNA for the CDR3: TGTGCCAGCAGCGACAGAGGCGGGTCATCGGGTGATACGCAGTATTTT. It specifies CASSDRGGSSGDTQYF.

This chain links TRBV11-1 with TRBJ2-5, with D possibly being TRBD2 (5 bases). Germline V gene lookup returns CDR1 SGHAT and CDR2 FQDESV (reference sequence). The V gene lost 2 bases and the J gene lost 5 bases, with 9 bases spanning the gap. The CDR3 is 13 amino acids. Written as DNA, the CDR3 is TGTGCCAGCAGCTTACTAGCTCCGGAGACCCAGTACTTC. Its protein product is CASSLLAPETQYF.

This clone has just a few counts. The chain couples TRBV5-1 to TRBJ2-7, with TRBD1 matching 9 bases. With 4 bases clipped from V and 6 bases from J, the junction kept 11 bases outside the gene matches. The CDR3 sequence is 15 residues long. The germline V gene has CDR1 SGHRS and CDR2 YFSETQ. The CDR3 spells CASSPTDRGRGEQYF. In DNA, the CDR3 is TGCGCCAGCAGCCCAACGGACAGGGGAAGAGGCGAGCAGTACTTC.

The chain joins TRBV11-3 to TRBJ1-2; maybe TRBD1 (6 bases). Germline V gives CDR1 SGHNT, CDR2 YENEEA. The V and J ends lost 4 bases and 5 bases respectively, with 20 bases between them. This CDR3 is built from 16 residues. CDR3 residues: CASSSPSGGRRYGYTF. CDR3 sequence (DNA): TGTGCCAGCAGCTCCCCAAGCGGGGGGCGTCGGTATGGCTACACCTTC.

V is TRBV18 and J is TRBJ2-7; tentative D call: TRBD1 (5 bases). Trimming pared 6 bases from V and 4 bases from J, leaving 10 bases between. This CDR3 has 12 amino acids. Germline CDR1 reads KGHSH; CDR2 reads LQKENI. The CDR3 DNA sequence: TGTGCCAGCTCTACGACAGCGTACGAGCAGTACTTC. As protein: CASSTTAYEQYF. Full variable domain (rest looked up from reference TRBV18 and TRBJ2-7): NAGVMQNPRHLVRRRGQEARLRCSPMKGHSHVYWYRQLPEEGLKFMVYLQKENIIDESGMPKERFSAEFPKEGPSILRIQQVVRGDSAAYFCASSTTAYEQYFGPGTRLTVT.

This clone was observed a single time. The chain couples TRBV29-1 to TRBJ1-2, with 10 bases that match TRBD1. Germline V lookup: CDR1 SQVTM, CDR2 ANQGSEA. This CDR3 comprises 16 residues. V was pared by 4 bases and J by 6 bases, with 14 bases of the junction left unmatched. The CDR3 coding sequence is TGCAGCGTTGCCCCGGACAGGGGGGCCCTTGAAGATGGCTACACCTTC. The encoded protein is CSVAPDRGALEDGYTF.

V gene TRBV27 combines with J gene TRBJ1-1; 9 bases are shared with TRBD1. There are 12 residues in the CDR3. Germline lookup yields CDR1 MNHEY and CDR2 SMNVEV (reference sequence). The V gene end was trimmed by 8 bases and the J gene end by 10 bases; junction bases not matched to a gene: 8. CDR3 protein: CASHRQGGRAFF. CDR3 sequence (DNA): TGTGCCAGCCATCGACAGGGGGGTAGAGCTTTCTTT.

The chain uses TRBV5-5 and TRBJ2-2; D is possibly TRBD1 (6 bases). V was cut by 4 bases and J by 6 bases, with 16 bases left in between. The CDR3 loop spans 15 amino acids. Germline assignment: CDR1 SGHKS and CDR2 YYEKEE (reference sequence). Here the CDR3 DNA reads TGTGCCAGCAGCCCTACCTCACAGGGCTCCGGGGAGCTGTTTTTT. Its protein product is CASSPTSQGSGELFF.

The chain links TRBV7-3 to TRBJ2-6; TRBD1 might be the D (5 bases). This CDR3 spans 15 amino acids. Per germline, CDR1 SGHTA and CDR2 FQGTGA. Trimming stripped 5 bases from V and 3 bases from J, with 11 bases between. The CDR3 DNA reads TGTGCCAGCAGCACATCAGGGTTTGGGGCCAACGTCCTGACTTTC. As protein: CASSTSGFGANVLTF.

The chain recombines TRBV7-9 with TRBJ2-5; D may be TRBD1 (5 bases). The ends were cut back, 6 bases at V and 0 bases at J, with 11 bases in the middle. The CDR3 spans 14 residues. Germline CDR1 is SEHNR and CDR2 is FQNEAQ (reference sequence). This chain's CDR3 is CASRTAGYQETQYF. The CDR3 DNA reads as TGTGCCAGCAGAACAGCAGGGTACCAAGAGACCCAGTACTTC. Variable domain in full (rest from reference TRBV7-9 and TRBJ2-5): DTGVSQNPRHKITKRGQNVTFRCDPISEHNRLYWYRQTLGQGPEFLTYFQNEAQLEKSRLLSDRFSAERPKGSFSTLEIQRTEQGDSAMYLCASRTAGYQETQYFGPGTRLLVL.

In this sample, this clone turned up once. The CDR3 is CASIQSDTGELFF. The CDR3 nucleotides read TGTGCCAGCATCCAGTCGGACACCGGGGAGCTGTTTTTT. The rearrangement uses TRBV11-1 and TRBJ2-2, with no clear D. Germline V gives CDR1 SGHAT, CDR2 FQDESV (reference sequence). This CDR3 contains 13 residues. The V and J ends lost 7 bases and 3 bases respectively, with 9 bases between them.

This clone was recorded a few times. V is TRBV27 and J is TRBJ2-7; D uncertain. The V end was cut by 4 bases, the J end by 3 bases, with 7 bases between. Germline V gene data show CDR1 as MNHEY and CDR2 as SMNVEV (reference sequence). The CDR3 has 12 residues. CDR3 protein: CASSSASYEQYF. The CDR3 DNA follows: TGTGCCAGCAGTTCGGCAAGCTACGAGCAGTACTTC.